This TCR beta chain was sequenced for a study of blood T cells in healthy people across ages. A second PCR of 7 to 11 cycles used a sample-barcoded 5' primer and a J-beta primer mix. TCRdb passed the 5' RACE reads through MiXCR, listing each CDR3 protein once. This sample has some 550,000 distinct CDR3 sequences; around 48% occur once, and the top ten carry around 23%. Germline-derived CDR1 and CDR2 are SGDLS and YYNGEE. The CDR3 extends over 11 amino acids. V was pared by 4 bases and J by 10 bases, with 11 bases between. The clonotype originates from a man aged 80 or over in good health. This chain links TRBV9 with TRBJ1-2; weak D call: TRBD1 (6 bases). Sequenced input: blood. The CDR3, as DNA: TGTGCCAGCAGCCTTGGACAGACCTACACCTTC. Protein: CASSLGQTYTF.